This entry features one T cell receptor (beta chain) sequence. No antigen is known for it. Collection occurred without any documented infections or immune events in donors. Assay: immunoSEQ multiplex PCR; the TCRdb copy retains only in-frame clones and omits some. This repertoire shows 90,000 to 100,000 clones, roughly 90% found once; its top ten account for around 4.3%. V was pared by 3 bases and J by 1 base, with 12 bases between. Germline CDR1 reads MDHEN; CDR2 reads SYDVKM. The CDR3 runs to 15 residues. This entry comes from a study of identifying expanded T cells in peripheral blood. Study-wide results and limits: Clone count variance between roughly 2-week samples rose with total template count.

The sequence was collected from a person between 18 and 75 years old in good health. Sequencing was done on a sample of blood. This chain uses TRBV28 with TRBJ1-1, with TRBD1 as a possible D gene (5 bases). CDR3 sequence (DNA): TGTGCCAGCAGTTTTTCCGGGGCAGGGAACACTGAAGCTTTCTTT. This codes for CASSFSGAGNTEAFF. Drawing the rest from reference TRBV28 and TRBJ1-1, the complete variable domain is DVKVTQSSRYLVKRTGEKVFLECVQDMDHENMFWYRQDPGLGLRLIYFSYDVKMKEKGDIPEGYSVSREKKERFSLILESASTNQTSMYLCASSFSGAGNTEAFFGQGTRLTVV.